The following is a T cell receptor (beta chain) sequence with its context. TCRdb keeps only in-frame clones here, not all; method: immunoSEQ multiplex PCR. This table has some 79,000 clones, about 93% appearing once. The data were obtained in a study of OX40 agonist ivuxolimab in advanced cancers. V was clipped by 0 bases and J by 1 base; unmatched bases: 4. The CDR3 runs 17 residues. Germline values: CDR1 SGHNT, CDR2 YENEEA. This receptor was identified in an adult with an advanced solid tumor such as melanoma, head and neck, liver or kidney cancer. This specimen consisted of CD4+ or CD8+ T cells sorted from blood, obtained in a trial of the OX40 agonist ivuxolimab. The chain combines TRBV11-3 with TRBJ2-1, with 9 bases identical to TRBD1. The CDR3 nucleotides read TGTGCCAGCAGCTTAGAGGGACAGGGTGGGTCCTACAATGAGCAGTTCTTC. It encodes CASSLEGQGGSYNEQFF.